This T cell receptor beta chain was retrieved from a study of shared clonotypes between healthy human individuals. Study at large: Each donor had three CD4 naive, three CD4 memory, two CD8 naive and one CD8 memory plate.

Using immunoSEQ multiplex PCR, the repertoire was profiled, and TCRdb retains in-frame clones only, with some absent. The sample carries roughly 2.2 million clones, 85% to 95% recorded once. Study-wide results and caveats: Collection of samples was limited to blood; tissue repertoires likely differ. Clonotype sharing among donors was thought likely to change with sequencing depth.

Regarding this clone: Its antigen is not identified.

V was cut by 6 bases and J by 8 bases, with 13 bases left in between. This CDR3 spans 12 amino acids. Germline V gene data show CDR1 as MNHNS and CDR2 as SASEGT. The TCR sequence derives from a man younger than 35 in good health. Some clones in this sample may be carry-over from other donors' samples. The gene calls are TRBV6-1 and TRBJ1-1; no clear D. The sample was naive CD4+ T cells from PBMCs. Subset noted: CD45RA+ positively selected. CDR3 bases: TGTGCCAGCAGATTTCCCAATCGAGAAGCTTTCTTT. This encodes CASRFPNREAFF.